Reported below is one T cell receptor (beta chain). Per the germline V gene, CDR1 is LNHNV and CDR2 is YYDKDF (reference sequence). The CDR3 runs 14 residues. Trimming took 5 bases from V and 2 from J, leaving 12 bases between them. The entry originates in a study of cytomegalovirus exposure and HLA in healthy donors. With 60 Vbeta and 13 Jbeta primers, the PCR was carried out. Method: immunoSEQ multiplex PCR; TCRdb's copy keeps in-frame clones and lacks some. This sample has about 150,000 clones; about three quarters occur once, and the top ten carry 7%. This TCR derives from a woman aged 40-49 years in good health and CMV-seropositive. The sequenced sample consisted of PBMCs. The chain joins TRBV15 to TRBJ2-5; no firm D call. The CDR3 spells CATSGRHLQETQYF. CDR3 DNA sequence: TGTGCCACCAGCGGCAGACACCTACAAGAGACCCAGTACTTC.